Listed here are 32 T cell receptor beta chains from one sample, sequenced in a study of blood T cell repertoires in COVID-19. TCRdb's table, derived via immunoSEQ multiplex PCR, lists solely in-frame clones and lacks some. The profile shows 300,000 to 350,000 clones, around 90% of them singletons. The specimen was peripheral blood. These receptors were taken from a woman aged 25 to 45 with COVID-19, enrolled during active disease.

V is TRBV5-4 and J is TRBJ2-7, with TRBD2 matching 9 bases. The germline CDR1 and CDR2 sequences are SGHNT and YYREEE (reference sequence). The V gene end was trimmed by 4 bases and the J gene end by 2 bases; junction bases not matched to a gene: 10. The CDR3 length is 16 residues. The DNA of the CDR3 is TGTGCCAGCAGCCTCCCGGAGACTAGCGGACCCTACGAGCAGTACTTC. Protein product: CASSLPETSGPYEQYF.

V usage is TRBV18 and J usage is TRBJ2-7; 7 bases align to TRBD2. The CDR3 is 14 amino acids. With 2 bases clipped from V and 5 bases from J, the junction kept 6 bases outside the gene matches. Germline assignment: CDR1 KGHSH and CDR2 LQKENI. The DNA for the CDR3 is TGTGCCAGCTCACCAGTTCGCGGGAGCAACGAGCAGTACTTC. Translation: CASSPVRGSNEQYF.

The table lists this clone with a count of one. This chain uses TRBV10-3 with TRBJ2-2, with TRBD2 as a possible D gene (5 bases). This CDR3 is 16 amino acids long. From germline, CDR1 is ENHRY and CDR2 SYGVKD. Trimming removed 3 bases at V and 2 bases at J, with 13 bases between. The DNA for the CDR3 is TGTGCCATCAGTGAACTAGGACTGGTAAACACCGGGGAGCTGTTTTTT. Translating it yields CAISELGLVNTGELFF.

The rearrangement uses TRBV18 and TRBJ1-2; 9 positions agree with TRBD1. The germline V gene has CDR1 KGHSH and CDR2 LQKENI. The CDR3 is 13 residues long. V lost 4 bases, J lost 3 bases, and 0 bases stayed unmatched. DNA for the CDR3: TGTGCCAGCTCACGACAGGGGGACTATGGCTACACCTTC. The encoded protein is CASSRQGDYGYTF.

The CDR3 loop is CASSQLQGPSSYEQYF. The CDR3 coding sequence is TGTGCCAGCAGTCAACTACAGGGGCCGTCTTCCTACGAGCAGTACTTC. The chain combines TRBV6-4 with TRBJ2-7, with 7 bases that match TRBD1. The J segment lost 1 base and the V segment lost 5 bases, leaving 11 bases of the junction unmatched. Germline CDR1 and CDR2: MRHNA and SNTAGT. The CDR3 has 16 residues.

The gene calls are TRBV7-3 and TRBJ1-1, with D unclear. Germline CDR1 SGHTA, CDR2 FQGTGA. Trimming cost V 4 bases and J 1 base, with 13 bases left between them. The CDR3 covers 15 residues. The CDR3 loop is CASSSYSVSNTEAFF. CDR3 nucleotides: TGTGCCAGCAGCTCTTACTCGGTCTCGAACACTGAAGCTTTCTTT.

Of note for this clone: This specimen includes other DNA sequences encoding the same CDR3. The rearrangement links TRBV27 to TRBJ1-5, with TRBD1 as a possible D gene (6 bases). Germline CDR1 and CDR2: MNHEY and SMNVEV (reference sequence). Trimming took 6 bases from V and 5 from J, leaving 8 bases between them. The CDR3 spans 12 residues. The CDR3 region is CASRTGYQPQHF. CDR3 coding DNA: TGTGCCAGCAGGACAGGATATCAGCCCCAGCATTTT.

The CDR3 DNA reads as TGTGCCTGGAGAGGGGGGGACAGGGCCTCTGGAAACACCATATATTTT. The encoded protein is CAWRGGDRASGNTIYF. The chain employs TRBV30 and TRBJ1-3, with 9 bases that match TRBD1. V dropped 3 bases and J dropped 0; count of bases not matched to a gene: 6. This CDR3 comprises 16 residues. Looked up from germline, CDR1 is GTSNPN and CDR2 is SVGIG (reference sequence). Drawing the rest from reference TRBV30 and TRBJ1-3, the complete variable domain is SQTIHQWPATLVQPVGSPLSLECTVEGTSNPNLYWYRQAAGRGLQLLFYSVGIGQISSEVPQNLSASRPQDRQFILSSKKLLLSDSGFYLCAWRGGDRASGNTIYFGEGSWLTVV.

The V call is TRBV3-1 (or the pseudogene TRBV3-2), the J call TRBJ2-7; 13 bases match TRBD2. The CDR3 is made up of 15 amino acids. From germline, CDR1 is LGHDT and CDR2 YNNKEL (reference sequence). J was trimmed by 3 bases and V by 4 bases; bases with no gene match: 3. CDR3 bases: TGTGCCAGCAGCCGGGGGACTAGCGGGGACTACGAGCAGTACTTC. It is translated as CASSRGTSGDYEQYF.

This rearrangement joins TRBV7-2 to TRBJ2-7; TRBD2 matches 8 bases. CDR1 SGHTA and CDR2 FQGNSA come from the germline V gene. CDR3 size: 14 residues. V lost 1 base, J lost 4 bases, and 3 bases stayed unmatched. The CDR3 is CASSLGGRSYEQYF. For the CDR3, the DNA is TGTGCCAGCAGCTTAGGCGGGAGGTCATACGAGCAGTACTTC. Complete variable domain (other parts from reference TRBV7-2 and TRBJ2-7): GAGVSQSPSNKVTEKGKDVELRCDPISGHTALYWYRQSLGQGLEFLIYFQGNSAPDKSGLPSDRFSAERTGGSVSTLTIQRTQQEDSAVYLCASSLGGRSYEQYFGPGTRLTVT.

The V and J genes are TRBV2 and TRBJ2-2; maybe TRBD1 (6 bases). The length of the CDR3 is 14 residues. V shed 4 bases and J shed 6 bases, with 12 bases lying between them. CDR1 and CDR2 (germline): SNHLY, FYNNEI. For the CDR3, the DNA is TGTGCCAGCAGTGCGACAGGTCGCCCCGGGGAGCTGTTTTTT. This translates into CASSATGRPGELFF.

The chain joins TRBV3-1 (or the pseudogene TRBV3-2) to TRBJ2-3, with 8 bases lining up with TRBD2. This CDR3 region has 17 residues. V trimming: 4 bases; J trimming: 1 base; junction bases outside the gene matches: 10. Germline V gene data show CDR1 as LGHDT and CDR2 as YNNKEL (reference sequence). The CDR3: CASSPRIAGIGTDTQYF. The CDR3 DNA follows: TGTGCCAGCAGCCCTCGGATAGCGGGAATCGGCACAGATACGCAGTATTTT.

The chain recombines TRBV18 with TRBJ2-3, with no clear D. In germline, CDR1 is KGHSH, CDR2 LQKENI. Trimming shortened V by 8 bases and J by 1 base, and 13 bases separated the two germline ends. CDR3 size: 14 residues. The CDR3 sequence is CASRDTDGTDTQYF. The CDR3 coding sequence is TGTGCCAGCAGAGACACGGATGGCACAGATACGCAGTATTTT.

Remarks on this clone: An end of the junction differs from the germline gene, which may be a read error. The rearrangement uses TRBV7-9 and TRBJ2-3; 12 bases align to TRBD2. This CDR3 has 15 residues. In germline, CDR1 is SEHNR, CDR2 FQNEAQ (reference sequence). CDR3 nucleotide sequence: TGTGCCAGCAGCCTAGCGGGAGGGCCCACAGATACGCAGTATTTT. Residues: CASSLAGGPTDTQYF.

V gene TRBV4-1 combines with J gene TRBJ2-5; 8 bases match TRBD2. The J segment lost 6 bases and the V segment lost 0 bases, leaving 6 bases of the junction unmatched. CDR3 size: 15 residues. Germline V gene lookup returns CDR1 MGHRA and CDR2 YSYEKL. This CDR3 reads CASSQDPGRAKTQYF. Written as DNA, the CDR3 is TGCGCCAGCAGCCAAGACCCCGGGAGGGCGAAGACCCAGTACTTC.

The chain has TRBV5-6 and TRBJ1-5; D is undetermined. The length of the CDR3 is 17 residues. The V gene's germline CDR1 is SGHDT and CDR2 YYEEEE. Trimming stripped 0 bases from V and 4 bases from J, with 17 bases between. The CDR3 nucleotides read TGTGCCAGCAGCTTGGCAGGCGGGGTGAGAGAAAATCAGCCCCAGCATTTT. This encodes CASSLAGGVRENQPQHF.

The gene calls are TRBV6-2 or TRBV6-3 and TRBJ1-2, with TRBD1 as a possible D gene (5 bases). The germline V gene has CDR1 MNHEY and CDR2 SVGEGT. The CDR3 spans 13 residues. Trimming removed 2 bases at V and 4 bases at J, with 8 bases between. CDR3 DNA: TGTGCCAGCAGTTACACGCAGGGCTATGGCTACACCTTC. Translation: CASSYTQGYGYTF.

This sequence joins TRBV11-2 and TRBJ1-1; D remains ambiguous. Per germline, CDR1 SGHAT and CDR2 FQNNGV. The V end lost 1 base, the J end lost 1 base, and 10 bases lay between the germline ends. The CDR3 consists of 15 residues. CDR3 amino acids: CASSLAGSGNTEAFF. The CDR3 bases are TGTGCCAGCAGCTTAGCGGGGTCGGGGAACACTGAAGCTTTCTTT.

V usage is TRBV5-7 and J usage is TRBJ1-1, with 7 bases that match TRBD1. TRBV5-7 is an ORF, and what it does is uncertain. This CDR3 region has 12 residues. V dropped 0 bases and J dropped 7; count of bases not matched to a gene: 0. CDR3 in DNA: TGTGCCAGCAGCTTGGGGGACAGTGAAGCTTTCTTT. Its translation: CASSLGDSEAFF.

The V call is TRBV7-2, the J call TRBJ1-1; no firm D call. This CDR3 region has 13 residues. Germline V lookup: CDR1 SGHTA, CDR2 FQGNSA. Deletions cut 2 bases from V and 4 bases from J, with 8 bases between. In DNA form, the CDR3 reads TGTGCCAGCAGCTTACCGACGGGCACTGAAGCTTTCTTT. It codes for CASSLPTGTEAFF.

The V gene is TRBV18, the J gene TRBJ1-5, with D hard to call. The V gene's germline CDR1 is KGHSH and CDR2 LQKENI. This CDR3 is 13 amino acids long. The ends were cut back, 3 bases at V and 2 bases at J, with 5 bases in the middle. The CDR3 here is CASSPRGNQPQHF. The CDR3 bases are TGTGCCAGCTCACCCCGAGGCAATCAGCCCCAGCATTTT.

The rearrangement joins TRBV6-2 or TRBV6-3 to TRBJ1-4; a weak D match, TRBD1 (5 bases). This CDR3 spans 12 amino acids. CDR1 and CDR2 (germline): MNHEY, SVGEGT. Deletions cut 3 bases from V and 14 bases from J, with 13 bases between. The CDR3 sequence: CASSYRQQRLFF. In nucleotides, the CDR3 is TGTGCCAGCAGTTATCGACAGCAAAGGCTGTTTTTT.

This chain links TRBV7-2 with TRBJ2-7; 7 bases line up with TRBD2. V was clipped by 0 bases and J by 2 bases; unmatched bases: 7. The CDR3 spans 16 residues. Germline assignment: CDR1 SGHTA and CDR2 FQGNSA. CDR3 DNA sequence: TGTGCCAGCAGCTTAGCAAGGTCTAGCGGTACCTACGAGCAGTACTTC. It specifies CASSLARSSGTYEQYF.

V gene TRBV28 combines with J gene TRBJ2-7, with 9 bases aligning to TRBD2. The length of the CDR3 is 15 residues. J was trimmed by 1 base and V by 2 bases; bases with no gene match: 3. Germline V CDR1 and CDR2: MDHEN, SYDVKM. The CDR3 here is CASSLPSGVSYEQYF. CDR3 DNA sequence: TGTGCCAGCAGTTTACCTAGCGGGGTGTCCTACGAGCAGTACTTC.

The chain joins TRBV24-1 to TRBJ2-1; D might be TRBD2 (6 bases). Germline CDR1 KGHDR, CDR2 SFDVKD. V shed 12 bases and J shed 5 bases, with 10 bases lying between them. The CDR3 extends over 11 amino acids. CDR3 nucleotide sequence: TGTGCCGTCGGGAGTCACAATGAGCAGTTCTTC. Translation: CAVGSHNEQFF.

This clone was recorded once. This sequence joins TRBV12-5 and TRBJ2-3, with unresolved D. Germline-derived CDR1 and CDR2 are LGHNT and FRNRAP. V gave up 1 base and J gave up 0 bases, with 17 bases separating them. The CDR3 covers 18 residues. CDR3 in amino acids: CASGLASATETSTDTQYF. CDR3 sequence (DNA): TGTGCTAGTGGTTTGGCCTCAGCGACGGAGACTAGCACAGATACGCAGTATTTT.

The rearrangement links TRBV2 to TRBJ1-4; tentatively, D is TRBD1 (6 bases). Trimming took 6 bases from V and 2 from J, leaving 13 bases between them. The CDR3 is 15 residues long. Germline CDR1 SNHLY, CDR2 FYNNEI. This CDR3 is CASRNTGLTNEKLFF. The CDR3 bases are TGTGCCAGCAGGAACACAGGGTTGACTAATGAAAAACTGTTTTTT.

The rearrangement uses TRBV27 and TRBJ1-2, with TRBD1 as a possible D gene (6 bases). The germline V gene encodes CDR1 MNHEY and CDR2 SMNVEV (reference sequence). There are 15 residues in the CDR3. Between the trimmed V and J ends, which lost 1 base and 4 bases, there was a span of 13 bases. As DNA, the CDR3 is TGTGCCAGCAGTTTATTTGCAGGGGCAAGCTATGGCTACACCTTC. Translating gives CASSLFAGASYGYTF.

This clone has more than one count but fewer than ten. This chain uses TRBV5-5 with TRBJ2-2, with 7 bases aligning to TRBD2. From germline, CDR1 is SGHKS and CDR2 YYEKEE (reference sequence). With 4 bases clipped from V and 9 bases from J, the junction kept 3 bases outside the gene matches. The CDR3 covers 12 residues. This CDR3 is CASSLTSRELFF. As DNA, the CDR3 is TGTGCCAGCAGCCTGACTAGCAGGGAGCTGTTTTTT.

This clone was picked up one time. V and J are TRBV3-1 (or the pseudogene TRBV3-2) and TRBJ2-7, with a weak D call TRBD1 (6 bases). CDR1 and CDR2 from the germline V gene are LGHDT and YNNKEL (reference sequence). The CDR3 consists of 15 residues. Trimming removed 3 bases at V and 1 base at J, with 13 bases between. CDR3 bases: TGTGCCAGCAGCCAGATAAAACAGGGTTCCTACGAGCAGTACTTC. Its translation is CASSQIKQGSYEQYF.

The genes are TRBV5-4 and TRBJ2-3; 10 nucleotides match TRBD1. Trimming cost V 0 bases and J 2 bases; bases outside gene matches: 3. The CDR3 covers 16 residues. In germline, CDR1 is SGHNT, CDR2 YYREEE (reference sequence). The chain's CDR3 is CASSLAGQGPTDTQYF. The CDR3 region has the DNA TGTGCCAGCAGCTTGGCGGGACAGGGGCCCACAGATACGCAGTATTTT.

J is TRBJ2-5 and V is TRBV6-4; D is possibly TRBD2 (6 bases). Germline CDR1 is MRHNA and CDR2 is SNTAGT. The CDR3 extends over 14 amino acids. Trimming stripped 0 bases from V and 6 bases from J, with 11 bases between. CDR3 DNA sequence: TGTGCCAGCAGTGACTCGAAGGACTACCAGACCCAGTACTTC. Protein: CASSDSKDYQTQYF.